This record looks at one T cell receptor (beta chain) sequence and its context. The antigen is not known. This sample is part of a study of shared clonotypes between healthy human individuals. Over several immunoSEQ plates, each subset's genomic DNA was distributed in even portions. Sequencing used immunoSEQ multiplex PCR; TCRdb keeps in-frame clones, though not all of them. The table shows 1.6 million or so clones, with 98% to 99% occurring only once. General study points: In contrast to clonotypes shared by all four donors, non-shared clonotypes had lower generation probabilities.

V lost 6 bases, J lost 8 bases, and 16 bases lay in between. This CDR3 is 13 amino acids long. Per the germline V gene, CDR1 is MDHEN and CDR2 is SYDVKM. The sequenced sample consisted of naive CD4+ T cells sorted from blood. Subset denoted: CD45RA+ positively selected. The V and J genes are TRBV28 and TRBJ1-2, with D possibly matching TRBD1 (6 bases). This receptor was identified in a man aged 25-45 years in good health. CDR3 DNA sequence: TGTGCCAGCAGCGAAGGGACAAGTTGGGGCTACACCTTC. This translates into CASSEGTSWGYTF.